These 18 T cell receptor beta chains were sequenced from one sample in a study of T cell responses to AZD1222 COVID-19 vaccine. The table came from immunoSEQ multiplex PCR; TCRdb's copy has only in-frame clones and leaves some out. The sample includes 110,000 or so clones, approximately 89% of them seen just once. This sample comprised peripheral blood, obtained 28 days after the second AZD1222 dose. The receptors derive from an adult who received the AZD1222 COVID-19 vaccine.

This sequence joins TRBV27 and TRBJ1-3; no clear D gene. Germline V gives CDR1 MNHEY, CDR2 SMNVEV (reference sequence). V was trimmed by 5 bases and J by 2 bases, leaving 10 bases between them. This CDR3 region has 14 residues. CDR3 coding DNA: TGTGCCAGCAGTCCCAGGACGGCTGGAAACACCATATATTTT. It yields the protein CASSPRTAGNTIYF.

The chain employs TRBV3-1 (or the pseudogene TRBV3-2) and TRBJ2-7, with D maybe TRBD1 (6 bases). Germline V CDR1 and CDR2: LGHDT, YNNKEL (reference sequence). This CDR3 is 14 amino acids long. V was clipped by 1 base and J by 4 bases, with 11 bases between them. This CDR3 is CASSQVSGTYEQYF. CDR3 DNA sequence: TGTGCCAGCAGCCAAGTCTCCGGGACATACGAGCAGTACTTC.

The CDR3, as DNA: TGCGCCAGCAGCTTGGAGCTAAATGAAAAACTGTTTTTT. Residues: CASSLELNEKLFF. The rearrangement uses TRBV5-1 and TRBJ1-4; D remains unclear. The germline CDR1 and CDR2 sequences are SGHRS and YFSETQ. The V end lost 0 bases, the J end lost 5 bases, and 5 bases lay between the germline ends. The CDR3 has 13 residues.

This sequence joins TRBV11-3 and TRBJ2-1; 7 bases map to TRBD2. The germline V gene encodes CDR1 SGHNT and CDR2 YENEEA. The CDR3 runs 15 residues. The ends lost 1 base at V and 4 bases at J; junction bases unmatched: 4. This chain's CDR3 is CASSLAGGLYNEQFF. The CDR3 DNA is TGTGCCAGCAGCTTAGCGGGAGGTCTATACAATGAGCAGTTCTTC.

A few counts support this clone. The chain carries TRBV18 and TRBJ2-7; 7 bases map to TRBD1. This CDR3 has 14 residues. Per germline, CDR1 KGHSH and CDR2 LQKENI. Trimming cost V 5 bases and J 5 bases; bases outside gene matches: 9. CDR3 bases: TGTGCCAGCTCAACTAACAGGGGACGGCACGAGCAGTACTTC. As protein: CASSTNRGRHEQYF.

In DNA, the CDR3 is TGTGCCAGCAGCTTTCCGAGCGGGAGGTCTTCTGGGGCCAACGTCCTGACTTTC. Translated: CASSFPSGRSSGANVLTF. The V and J genes are TRBV7-3 and TRBJ2-6, with 9 bases matching TRBD2. CDR3 length: 18 residues. Trimming at V came to 3 bases and at J to 1 base, leaving 7 bases not matched to a gene. Germline-derived CDR1 and CDR2 are SGHTA and FQGTGA. The whole variable domain, filled in from reference TRBV7-3 and TRBJ2-6, reads GAGVSQTPSNKVTEKGKYVELRCDPISGHTALYWYRQSLGQGPEFLIYFQGTGAADDSGLPNDRFFAVRPEGSVSTLKIQRTERGDSAVYLCASSFPSGRSSGANVLTFGAGSRLTVL.

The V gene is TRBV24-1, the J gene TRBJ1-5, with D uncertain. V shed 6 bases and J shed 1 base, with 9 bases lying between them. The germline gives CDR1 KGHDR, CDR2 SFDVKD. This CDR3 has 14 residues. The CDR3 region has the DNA TGTGCCACCAGTCCAGGTTCGAGCAATCAGCCCCAGCATTTT. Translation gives CATSPGSSNQPQHF.

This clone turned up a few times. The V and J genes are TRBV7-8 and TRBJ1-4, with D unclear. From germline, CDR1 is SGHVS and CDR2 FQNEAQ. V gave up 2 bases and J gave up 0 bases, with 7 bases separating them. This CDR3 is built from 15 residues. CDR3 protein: CASSLRLATNEKLFF. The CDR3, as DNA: TGTGCCAGCAGCTTACGCCTTGCAACTAATGAAAAACTGTTTTTT.

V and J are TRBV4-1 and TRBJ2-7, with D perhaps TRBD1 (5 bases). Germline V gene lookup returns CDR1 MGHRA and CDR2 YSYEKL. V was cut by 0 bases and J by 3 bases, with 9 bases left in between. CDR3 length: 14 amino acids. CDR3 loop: CASSQDRVSYEQYF. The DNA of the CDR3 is TGCGCCAGCAGCCAAGACAGGGTCAGCTACGAGCAGTACTTC.

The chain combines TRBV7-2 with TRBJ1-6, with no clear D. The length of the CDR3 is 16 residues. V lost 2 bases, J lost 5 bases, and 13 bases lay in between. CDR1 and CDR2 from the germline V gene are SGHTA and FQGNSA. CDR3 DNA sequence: TGTGCCAGCAGCTTATATTCCGTAGTTAATAATTCACCCCTCCACTTT. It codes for CASSLYSVVNNSPLHF.

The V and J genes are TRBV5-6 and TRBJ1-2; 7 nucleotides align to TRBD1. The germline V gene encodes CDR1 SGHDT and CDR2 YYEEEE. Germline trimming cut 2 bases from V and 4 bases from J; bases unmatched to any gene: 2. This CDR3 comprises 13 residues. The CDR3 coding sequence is TGTGCCAGCAGCTTCTACAGGGGCTATGGCTACACCTTC. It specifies CASSFYRGYGYTF.

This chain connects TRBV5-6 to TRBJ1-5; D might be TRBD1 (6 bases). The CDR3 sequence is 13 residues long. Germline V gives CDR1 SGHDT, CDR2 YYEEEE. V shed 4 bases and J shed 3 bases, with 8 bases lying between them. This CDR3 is CASSAGVNQPQHF. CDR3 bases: TGTGCCAGCAGCGCAGGGGTCAATCAGCCCCAGCATTTT.

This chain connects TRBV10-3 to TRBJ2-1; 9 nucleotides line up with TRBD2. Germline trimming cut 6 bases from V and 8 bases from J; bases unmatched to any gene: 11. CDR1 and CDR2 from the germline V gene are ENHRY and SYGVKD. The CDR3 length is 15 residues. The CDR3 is CAIRNGLAGTDEQFF. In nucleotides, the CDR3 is TGTGCCATCAGGAACGGGCTAGCGGGAACGGATGAGCAGTTCTTC.

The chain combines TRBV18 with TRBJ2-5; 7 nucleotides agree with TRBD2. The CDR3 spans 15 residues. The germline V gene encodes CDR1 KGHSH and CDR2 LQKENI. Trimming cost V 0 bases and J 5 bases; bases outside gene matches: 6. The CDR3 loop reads CASSPPSRGGETQYF. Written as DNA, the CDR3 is TGTGCCAGCTCACCACCCTCTAGGGGAGGGGAGACCCAGTACTTC. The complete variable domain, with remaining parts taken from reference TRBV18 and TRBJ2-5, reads NAGVMQNPRHLVRRRGQEARLRCSPMKGHSHVYWYRQLPEEGLKFMVYLQKENIIDESGMPKERFSAEFPKEGPSILRIQQVVRGDSAAYFCASSPPSRGGETQYFGPGTRLLVL.

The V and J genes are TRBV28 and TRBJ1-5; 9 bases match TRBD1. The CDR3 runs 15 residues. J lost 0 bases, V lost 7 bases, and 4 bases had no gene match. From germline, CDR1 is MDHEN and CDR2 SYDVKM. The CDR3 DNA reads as TGTGCCAGCAAAAAGGACAGGGGTAGCAATCAGCCCCAGCATTTT. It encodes CASKKDRGSNQPQHF.

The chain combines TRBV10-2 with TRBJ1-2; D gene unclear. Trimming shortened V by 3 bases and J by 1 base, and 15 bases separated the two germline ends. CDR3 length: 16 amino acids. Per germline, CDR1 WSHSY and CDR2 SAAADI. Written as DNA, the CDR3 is TGCGCCAGCAGTGATTCCAGTCGGGTCGATAACTATGGCTACACCTTC. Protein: CASSDSSRVDNYGYTF.

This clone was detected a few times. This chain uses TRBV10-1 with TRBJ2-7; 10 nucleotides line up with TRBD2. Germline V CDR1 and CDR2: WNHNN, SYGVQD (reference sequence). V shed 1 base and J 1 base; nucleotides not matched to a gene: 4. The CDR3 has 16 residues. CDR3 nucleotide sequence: TGCGCCAGCAGTGAGTACACTAGCGGGACTTCCTACGAGCAGTACTTC. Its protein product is CASSEYTSGTSYEQYF.

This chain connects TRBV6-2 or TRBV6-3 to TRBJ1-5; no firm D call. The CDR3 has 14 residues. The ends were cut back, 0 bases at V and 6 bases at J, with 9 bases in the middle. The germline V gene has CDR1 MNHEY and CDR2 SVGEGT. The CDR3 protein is CASSYSGSGQPQHF. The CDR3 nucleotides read TGTGCCAGCAGTTACTCGGGCAGCGGTCAGCCCCAGCATTTT.